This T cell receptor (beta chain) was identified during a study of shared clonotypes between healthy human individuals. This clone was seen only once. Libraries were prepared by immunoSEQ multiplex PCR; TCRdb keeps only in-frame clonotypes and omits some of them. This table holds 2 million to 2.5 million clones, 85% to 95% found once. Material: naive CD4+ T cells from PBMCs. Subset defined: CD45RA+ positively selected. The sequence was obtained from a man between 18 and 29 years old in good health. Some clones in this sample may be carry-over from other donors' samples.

The DNA for the CDR3 is TGCGCCAGCAGCTCGGGTCTAGCTACTGGGGCCAACGTCCTGACTTTC. It yields the protein CASSSGLATGANVLTF. The chain carries TRBV5-1 and TRBJ2-6; perhaps TRBD2 as D (5 bases). Trimming removed 3 bases from V and 2 bases from J, with 12 bases in between. CDR1 and CDR2 from the germline V gene are SGHRS and YFSETQ. The CDR3 consists of 16 residues.